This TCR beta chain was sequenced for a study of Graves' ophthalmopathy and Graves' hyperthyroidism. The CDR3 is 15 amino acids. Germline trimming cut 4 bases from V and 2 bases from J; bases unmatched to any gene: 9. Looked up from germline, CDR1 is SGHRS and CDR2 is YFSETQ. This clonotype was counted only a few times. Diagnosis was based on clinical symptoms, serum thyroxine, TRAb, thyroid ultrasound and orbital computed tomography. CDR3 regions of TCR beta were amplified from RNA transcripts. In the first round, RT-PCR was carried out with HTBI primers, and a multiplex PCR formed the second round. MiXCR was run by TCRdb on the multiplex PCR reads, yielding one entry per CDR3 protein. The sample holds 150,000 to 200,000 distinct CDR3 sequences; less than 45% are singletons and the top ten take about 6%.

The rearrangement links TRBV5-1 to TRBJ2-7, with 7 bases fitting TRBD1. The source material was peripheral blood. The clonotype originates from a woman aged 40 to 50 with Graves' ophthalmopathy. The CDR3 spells CASSRTGTATYEQYF. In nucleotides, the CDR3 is TGCGCCAGCAGCAGAACCGGGACAGCAACCTACGAGCAGTACTTC.